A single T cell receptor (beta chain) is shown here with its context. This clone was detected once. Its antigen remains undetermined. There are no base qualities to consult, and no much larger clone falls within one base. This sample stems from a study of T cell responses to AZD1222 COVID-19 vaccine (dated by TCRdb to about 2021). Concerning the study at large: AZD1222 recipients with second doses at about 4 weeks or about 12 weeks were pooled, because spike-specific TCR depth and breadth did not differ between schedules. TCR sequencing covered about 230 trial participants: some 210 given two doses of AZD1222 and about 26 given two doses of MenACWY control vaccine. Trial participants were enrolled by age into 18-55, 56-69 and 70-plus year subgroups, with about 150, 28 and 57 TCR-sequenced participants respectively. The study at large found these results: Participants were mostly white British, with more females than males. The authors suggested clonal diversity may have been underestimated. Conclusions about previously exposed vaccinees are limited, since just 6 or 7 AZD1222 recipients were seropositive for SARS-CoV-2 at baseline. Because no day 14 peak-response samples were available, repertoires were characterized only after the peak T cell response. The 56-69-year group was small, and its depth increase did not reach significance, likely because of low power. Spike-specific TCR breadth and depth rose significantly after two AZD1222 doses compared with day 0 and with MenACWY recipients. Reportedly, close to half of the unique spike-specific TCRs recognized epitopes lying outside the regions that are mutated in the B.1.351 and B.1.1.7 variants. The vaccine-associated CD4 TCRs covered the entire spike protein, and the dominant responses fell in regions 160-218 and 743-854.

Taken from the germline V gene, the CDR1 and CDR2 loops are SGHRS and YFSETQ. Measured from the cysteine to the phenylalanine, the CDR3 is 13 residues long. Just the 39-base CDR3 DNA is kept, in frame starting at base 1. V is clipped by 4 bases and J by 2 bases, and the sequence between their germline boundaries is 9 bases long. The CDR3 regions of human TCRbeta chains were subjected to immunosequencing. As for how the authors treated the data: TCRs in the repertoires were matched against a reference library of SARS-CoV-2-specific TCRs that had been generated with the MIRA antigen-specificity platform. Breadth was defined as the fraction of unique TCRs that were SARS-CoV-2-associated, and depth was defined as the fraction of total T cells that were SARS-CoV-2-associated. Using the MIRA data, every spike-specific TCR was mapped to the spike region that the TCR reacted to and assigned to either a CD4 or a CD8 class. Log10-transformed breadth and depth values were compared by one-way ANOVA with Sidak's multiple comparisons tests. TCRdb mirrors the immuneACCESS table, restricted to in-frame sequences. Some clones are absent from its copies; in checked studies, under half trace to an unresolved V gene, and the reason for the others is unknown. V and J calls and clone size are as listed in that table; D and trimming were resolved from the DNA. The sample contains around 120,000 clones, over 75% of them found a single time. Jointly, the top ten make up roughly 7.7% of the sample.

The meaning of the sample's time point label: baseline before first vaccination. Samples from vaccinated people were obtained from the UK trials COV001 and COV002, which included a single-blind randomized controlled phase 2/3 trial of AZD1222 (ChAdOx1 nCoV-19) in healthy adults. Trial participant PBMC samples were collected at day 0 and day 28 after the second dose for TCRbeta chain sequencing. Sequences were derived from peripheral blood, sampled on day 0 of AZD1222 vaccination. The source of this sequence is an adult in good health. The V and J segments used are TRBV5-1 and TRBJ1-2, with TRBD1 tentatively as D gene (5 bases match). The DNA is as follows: TGCGCCAGCAGCCTACGACAGAACTATGGCTACACCTTC. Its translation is CASSLRQNYGYTF.